This entry lists 7 T cell receptor beta chains sequenced from one sample in a study of blood T cell repertoires in COVID-19. Clones were read by immunoSEQ multiplex PCR, and TCRdb kept only the in-frame ones, dropping some. The sample includes hundreds of thousands of clones, around 78% of them seen just once. Material: peripheral blood. The source of these receptors is a woman between 70 and 85 years old with active or convalescent COVID-19.

This chain joins TRBV21-1 and TRBJ1-5; the table's D call TRBD1 went unverified against the DNA. TRBV21-1 is a documented pseudogene. This CDR3 contains 15 residues. CDR3 sequence reads: CASSQGQGCNQPQHF. The CDR3 nucleotides read TGTGCCAGCAGCCAGGGACAGGGGTGCAATCAGCCCCAGCATTTT.

The gene calls are TRBV27 and TRBJ2-7; 10 bases match TRBD1. V shed 5 bases and J 5 bases; nucleotides not matched to a gene: 9. Germline loops: CDR1 MNHEY, CDR2 SMNVEV (reference sequence). This CDR3 comprises 15 residues. CDR3 DNA: TGTGCCAGCAGTAGCCCGGGACAGGGGAGGAACGAGCAGTACTTC. This gives the protein CASSSPGQGRNEQYF.

V and J are TRBV13 and TRBJ2-7; maybe TRBD1 (6 bases). The CDR3 loop spans 12 amino acids. In germline, CDR1 is PRHDT, CDR2 FYEKMQ (reference sequence). V dropped 5 bases and J dropped 3 bases, with 8 bases sitting between them. This CDR3 is CASSLRGYEQYF. In nucleotides, the CDR3 is TGTGCCAGCAGCCTCAGGGGCTACGAGCAGTACTTC.

CDR3 coding DNA: TGCGCCAGCAGCTTAGACAGGGAGGCTGAAAAACTGTTTTTT. Its protein product is CASSLDREAEKLFF. The chain joins TRBV5-1 to TRBJ1-4, with TRBD1 matching over 7 bases. CDR3 size: 14 residues. Germline V gene data show CDR1 as SGHRS and CDR2 as YFSETQ. J was trimmed by 7 bases and V by 2 bases; bases with no gene match: 5.

The V and J genes are TRBV6-1 and TRBJ2-7, with 9 bases aligning to TRBD1. With 4 bases clipped from V and 0 bases from J, the junction kept 13 bases outside the gene matches. The CDR3 covers 18 residues. Germline V gene sequence: CDR1 MNHNS, CDR2 SASEGT. This CDR3 reads CASSGLRTGDPFSYEQYF. Here the CDR3 DNA reads TGTGCCAGCAGTGGGTTGAGGACAGGGGACCCTTTCTCCTACGAGCAGTACTTC.

This chain links TRBV4-1 with TRBJ1-6; D ambiguous. Germline V CDR1 and CDR2: MGHRA, YSYEKL. V was cut by 1 base and J by 0 bases, with 10 bases left in between. The CDR3 extends over 17 amino acids. In DNA form, the CDR3 reads TGCGCCAGCAGCCAAGCCCCTAGCAGCTCCTATAATTCACCCCTCCACTTT. Protein: CASSQAPSSSYNSPLHF.

This clone was seen only once. The chain links TRBV19 to TRBJ1-2; a possible D gene is TRBD1 (5 bases). Germline CDR1 reads LNHDA; CDR2 reads SQIVND (reference sequence). With 6 bases removed from V and 6 bases from J, the gap between germline ends came to 14 bases. The CDR3 loop spans 13 amino acids. CDR3 in DNA: TGTGCCAGTAGAGACCGTAGGGGAAATGGCTACACCTTC. Its protein is CASRDRRGNGYTF.